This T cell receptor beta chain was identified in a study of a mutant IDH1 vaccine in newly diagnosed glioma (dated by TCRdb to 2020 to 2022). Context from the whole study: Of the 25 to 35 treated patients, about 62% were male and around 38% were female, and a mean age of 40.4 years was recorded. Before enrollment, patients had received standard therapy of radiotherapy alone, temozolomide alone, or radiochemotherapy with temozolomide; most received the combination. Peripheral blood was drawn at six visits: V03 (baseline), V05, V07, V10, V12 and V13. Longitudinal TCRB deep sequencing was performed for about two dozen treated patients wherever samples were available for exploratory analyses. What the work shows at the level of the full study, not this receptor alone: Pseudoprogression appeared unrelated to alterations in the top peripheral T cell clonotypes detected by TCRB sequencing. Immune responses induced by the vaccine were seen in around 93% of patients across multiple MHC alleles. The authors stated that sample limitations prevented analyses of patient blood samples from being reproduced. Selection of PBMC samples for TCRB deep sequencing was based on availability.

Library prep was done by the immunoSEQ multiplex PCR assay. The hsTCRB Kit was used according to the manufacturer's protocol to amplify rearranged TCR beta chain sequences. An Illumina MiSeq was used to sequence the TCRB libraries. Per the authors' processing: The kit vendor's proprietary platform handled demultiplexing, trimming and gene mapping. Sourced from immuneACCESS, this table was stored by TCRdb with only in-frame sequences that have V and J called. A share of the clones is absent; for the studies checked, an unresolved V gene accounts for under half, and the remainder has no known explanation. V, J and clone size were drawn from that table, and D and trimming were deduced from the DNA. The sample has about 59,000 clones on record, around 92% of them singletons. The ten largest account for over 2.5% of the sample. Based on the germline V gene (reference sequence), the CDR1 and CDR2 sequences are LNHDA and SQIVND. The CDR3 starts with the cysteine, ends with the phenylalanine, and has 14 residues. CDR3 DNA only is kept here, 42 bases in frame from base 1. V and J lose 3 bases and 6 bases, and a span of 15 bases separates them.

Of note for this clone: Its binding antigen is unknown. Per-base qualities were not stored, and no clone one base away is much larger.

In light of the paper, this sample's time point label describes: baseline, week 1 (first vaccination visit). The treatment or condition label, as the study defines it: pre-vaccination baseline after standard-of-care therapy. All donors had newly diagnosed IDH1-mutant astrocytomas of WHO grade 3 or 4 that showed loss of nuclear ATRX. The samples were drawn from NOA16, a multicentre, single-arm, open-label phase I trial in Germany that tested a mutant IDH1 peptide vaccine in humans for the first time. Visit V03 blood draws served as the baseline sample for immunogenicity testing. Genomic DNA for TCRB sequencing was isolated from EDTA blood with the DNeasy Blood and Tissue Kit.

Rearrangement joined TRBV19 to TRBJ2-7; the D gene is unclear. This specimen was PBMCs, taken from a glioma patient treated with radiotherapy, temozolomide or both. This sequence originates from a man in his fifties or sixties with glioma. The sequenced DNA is TGTGCCAGTAGTATCAGTGCCGGCGATCGCGAGCAGTACTTC. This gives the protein CASSISAGDREQYF.